Shown below are 31 T cell receptor beta chains from a single sample sequenced in a study of human T cells and chemical hapten exposure. MiXCR was run by TCRdb on the RACE reads, yielding one entry per CDR3 protein. The data contain roughly 86,000 distinct CDR3 sequences, about 10% of them seen just once; the ten biggest clones take up less than 2.5%. The time point: patch test 1, 2 weeks after DPC sensitization. As to treatment: therapeutic diphenylcyclopropenone sensitization with weekly scalp DPC. Sequenced material: whole blood, taken in connection with sensitization to the hapten diphenylcyclopropenone (DPC). The receptors here all came from a man between 35 and 55 years old with alopecia areata. Some clones in this sample may be carry-over from other donors' samples.

This clonotype was detected a few times. J is TRBJ2-5 and V is TRBV12-3 or TRBV12-4; 11 nucleotides align to TRBD2. The V and J ends lost 1 base and 1 base, in that order; junction bases with no gene match: 2. The CDR3 is 16 amino acids. Here the CDR3 reads CASSLVTSGSQETQYF. CDR3 DNA: TGTGCCAGCAGTTTAGTAACTAGCGGGAGCCAAGAGACCCAGTACTTC.

This clonotype was observed at least ten times. The chain links TRBV7-2 to TRBJ2-7; 8 bases align to TRBD2. Looked up from germline, CDR1 is SGHTA and CDR2 is FQGNSA. This CDR3 spans 14 amino acids. The V and J ends lost 5 bases and 3 bases, in that order; junction bases with no gene match: 6. Here the CDR3 reads CASSLGLGGYEQYF. The CDR3 bases are TGTGCCAGCAGCCTGGGACTAGGAGGCTACGAGCAGTACTTC. Complete variable domain (other parts from reference TRBV7-2 and TRBJ2-7): GAGVSQSPSNKVTEKGKDVELRCDPISGHTALYWYRQSLGQGLEFLIYFQGNSAPDKSGLPSDRFSAERTGGSVSTLTIQRTQQEDSAVYLCASSLGLGGYEQYFGPGTRLTVT.

This clonotype was observed a handful of times. The chain joins TRBV6-2 or TRBV6-3 to TRBJ2-1; 11 positions match TRBD2. J was trimmed by 9 bases and V by 4 bases; bases with no gene match: 8. CDR3 size: 15 residues. Germline assignment: CDR1 MNHEY and CDR2 SVGEGT. The CDR3 DNA follows: TGTGCCAGCAGTTCTATACTAGCGGGAGCAGGTGAGCAGTTCTTC. Translation gives CASSSILAGAGEQFF.

The chain combines TRBV27 with TRBJ2-5; maybe TRBD2 (5 bases). Trimming took off 0 bases at V and 5 bases at J, with 10 bases between the two ends. Germline V gives CDR1 MNHEY, CDR2 SMNVEV (reference sequence). The length of the CDR3 is 14 residues. CDR3 residues: CASSLSRRSETQYF. The CDR3, as DNA: TGTGCCAGCAGTTTATCGAGGAGGTCGGAGACCCAGTACTTC.

This clonotype has just a few counts. J is TRBJ2-7 and V is TRBV12-3 or TRBV12-4; the D is unclear. Trimming shortened V by 2 bases and J by 3 bases, and 11 bases separated the two germline ends. CDR3 length equals 14 residues. The CDR3, as DNA: TGTGCCAGCAGTTTAAGGCAGTTCTTCTACGAGCAGTACTTC. This sequence encodes CASSLRQFFYEQYF.

The chain joins TRBV7-2 to TRBJ2-1, with D tentatively TRBD2 (6 bases). The CDR3 has 14 residues. The V end lost 6 bases, the J end lost 2 bases, and 11 bases lay between the germline ends. Per germline, CDR1 SGHTA and CDR2 FQGNSA. The CDR3 DNA is TGTGCCAGCAGGAAGGCGGGGACCTACAATGAGCAGTTCTTC. Translation: CASRKAGTYNEQFF.

This clonotype was seen more than once but under ten times. The gene calls are TRBV7-2 and TRBJ2-1; no clear D gene. Germline lookup yields CDR1 SGHTA and CDR2 FQGNSA. The ends were cut back, 0 bases at V and 4 bases at J, with 4 bases in the middle. This CDR3 has 13 amino acids. The CDR3 sequence is CASSLAVYNEQFF. The CDR3 bases are TGTGCCAGCAGCTTAGCAGTATACAATGAGCAGTTCTTC.

For the CDR3, the DNA is TGTGCCAGCAGTTCCTCTGGACACCCAGGCTCCTACGAGCAGTACTTC. It codes for CASSSSGHPGSYEQYF. The rearrangement uses TRBV28 and TRBJ2-7, with a tentative D call TRBD1 (5 bases). Germline loops: CDR1 MDHEN, CDR2 SYDVKM. This CDR3 is 16 amino acids long. The V and J ends lost 4 bases and 0 bases respectively, with 16 bases between them.

This clonotype was seen repeatedly, ten times or more. The gene calls are TRBV27 and TRBJ1-1, with D unresolved. The CDR3 is made up of 13 amino acids. Germline CDR1 MNHEY, CDR2 SMNVEV (reference sequence). V lost 2 bases and J 9 bases, leaving 13 bases between the germline ends. DNA of the CDR3: TGTGCCAGCAGTTTAACCGGCCAGAGAAAAGCTTTCTTT. Translation gives CASSLTGQRKAFF.

This clonotype was counted only a few times. The chain carries TRBV19 and TRBJ2-1; TRBD2 aligns across 11 bases. J was trimmed by 0 bases and V by 5 bases; bases with no gene match: 6. CDR1 LNHDA and CDR2 SQIVND come from the germline V gene (reference sequence). The CDR3 runs 17 residues. CDR3: CASSGILAGGSYNEQFF. In nucleotides, the CDR3 is TGTGCCAGTAGTGGGATTCTAGCGGGAGGCTCCTACAATGAGCAGTTCTTC. The full variable domain, in which reference TRBV19 and TRBJ2-1 provide the parts outside the CDR3, is DGGITQSPKYLFRKEGQNVTLSCEQNLNHDAMYWYRQDPGQGLRLIYYSQIVNDFQKGDIAEGYSVSREKKESFPLTVTSAQKNPTAFYLCASSGILAGGSYNEQFFGPGTRLTVL.

J is TRBJ2-7 and V is TRBV25-1, with D tentatively TRBD1 (7 bases). The CDR3 length is 16 residues. Germline V gene lookup returns CDR1 MGHDK and CDR2 SYGVNS. V shed 7 bases and J shed 2 bases, with 21 bases lying between them. CDR3 in DNA: TGTGCCAGCAACCGAACAGGGCAGGGGGGAACCTACGAGCAGTACGTC. It translates to CASNRTGQGGTYEQYV.

This clonotype was seen ten or more times. This sequence joins TRBV7-8 and TRBJ2-3, with TRBD2 matching 12 bases. In germline, CDR1 is SGHVS, CDR2 FQNEAQ. This CDR3 spans 18 amino acids. Trimming cost V 6 bases and J 3 bases; bases outside gene matches: 13. The CDR3 here is CASRPPSGRVSATDTQYF. The CDR3 bases are TGTGCCAGCAGGCCACCTAGCGGGAGGGTCTCTGCGACAGATACGCAGTATTTT.

The chain carries TRBV10-3 and TRBJ2-1; 8 bases fit TRBD2. The CDR3 consists of 12 residues. V lost 8 bases and J lost 8; bases outside the gene matches: 5. The germline CDR1 and CDR2 sequences are ENHRY and SYGVKD. As DNA, the CDR3 is TGTGCCATCCACAGCGGGAGTGATGAGCAGTTCTTC. This gives the protein CAIHSGSDEQFF.

This clonotype was counted only a few times. The chain has TRBV25-1 and TRBJ1-2; D remains ambiguous. The CDR3 runs to 12 residues. From germline, CDR1 is MGHDK and CDR2 SYGVNS. V lost 1 base and J lost 4, with 4 bases in between. The CDR3 DNA is TGTGCCAGCAGTGAATTCGGCTATGGCTACACCTTC. Translated: CASSEFGYGYTF.

The chain has TRBV4-3 and TRBJ2-3; D is perhaps TRBD1 (7 bases). Germline CDR1 is LGHNA and CDR2 is YSLEER. Trimming pared 3 bases from V and 6 bases from J, leaving 16 bases between. The CDR3 length is 15 residues. The CDR3 DNA is TGCGCCAGCAGCCAGGCGGGACAGCAGACGGATACGCAGTATTTT. Amino acid sequence: CASSQAGQQTDTQYF.

This clonotype was recorded a few times. This rearrangement joins TRBV28 to TRBJ2-1; 14 bases are a match to TRBD2. The CDR3 extends over 16 amino acids. Germline V gene sequence: CDR1 MDHEN, CDR2 SYDVKM. J was trimmed by 5 bases and V by 7 bases; bases with no gene match: 7. Here the CDR3 DNA reads TGTGCCAGCAAAACCCGGACTAGCGGGGGGAACAATGAGCAGTTCTTC. Its translation: CASKTRTSGGNNEQFF.

This chain connects TRBV7-9 to TRBJ1-2; 8 positions match TRBD1. Germline V gene sequence: CDR1 SEHNR, CDR2 FQNEAQ (reference sequence). The trim removed 3 bases at V and 3 bases at J, leaving 3 bases unmatched. There are 14 residues in the CDR3. The CDR3 here is CASSFTGGDYGYTF. The DNA for the CDR3 is TGTGCCAGCAGCTTTACAGGGGGAGACTATGGCTACACCTTC.

This clonotype was seen a handful of times. This sequence joins TRBV5-1 and TRBJ2-5; TRBD2 agrees at 7 bases. The CDR3 loop spans 15 amino acids. From germline, CDR1 is SGHRS and CDR2 YFSETQ. Losses at the gene ends were 4 bases for V and 5 bases for J; bases not matched to a gene: 11. CDR3 DNA sequence: TGCGCCAGCAGCCAGAACGCGGGAGAGGGTGAGACCCAGTACTTC. The encoded protein is CASSQNAGEGETQYF. Variable domain in full (rest from reference TRBV5-1 and TRBJ2-5): KAGVTQTPRYLIKTRGQQVTLSCSPISGHRSVSWYQQTPGQGLQFLFEYFSETQRNKGNFPGRFSGRQFSNSRSEMNVSTLELGDSALYLCASSQNAGEGETQYFGPGTRLLVL.

The chain uses TRBV6-2 or TRBV6-3 and TRBJ2-1, with D perhaps TRBD1 (5 bases). CDR1 and CDR2 (germline): MNHEY, SVGEGT. Trimming removed 5 bases at V and 4 bases at J, with 15 bases between. The length of the CDR3 is 15 residues. The CDR3 sequence is CASSPDRALYNEQFF. Written as DNA, the CDR3 is TGTGCCAGCAGTCCCGACAGAGCTCTTTACAATGAGCAGTTCTTC.

As regards this clonotype: A much larger clone sits a single nucleotide away, making a read error possible. The genes are TRBV20-1 and TRBJ2-3; D gene ambiguous. This CDR3 contains 14 residues. Deletions cut 4 bases from V and 0 bases from J, with 11 bases between. Germline lookup yields CDR1 DFQATT and CDR2 SNEGSKA (reference sequence). The CDR3 protein is CSAKDLQSTDTQYF. The CDR3 region has the DNA TGCAGTGCTAAAGATTTGCAGAGCACAGATACGCAGTATTTT.

This clonotype was seen only a few times. V gene TRBV12-3 or TRBV12-4 combines with J gene TRBJ2-5; D perhaps matches TRBD1 (6 bases). The V end was cut by 6 bases, the J end by 5 bases, with 13 bases between. The CDR3 runs 13 residues. In nucleotides, the CDR3 is TGTGCCAGCAGCAGACAGGACTCGGAGACCCAGTACTTC. Protein product: CASSRQDSETQYF.

This clonotype was seen a few times. V and J are TRBV7-8 and TRBJ1-5, with 8 positions matching TRBD1. Germline loops: CDR1 SGHVS, CDR2 FQNEAQ. V shed 2 bases, J shed 4 bases, and the junction held 7 bases outside the gene matches. This CDR3 region has 16 residues. The CDR3 loop reads CASSLRRTGTNQPQHF. In DNA form, the CDR3 reads TGTGCCAGCAGCTTAAGGCGGACAGGGACAAATCAGCCCCAGCATTTT.

This clonotype was picked up many times. The chain couples TRBV10-3 to TRBJ2-2; D ambiguous. CDR3 size: 11 residues. The germline V gene encodes CDR1 ENHRY and CDR2 SYGVKD. Trimming took 5 bases from V and 8 from J, leaving 6 bases between them. The CDR3 sequence is CAISPGGELFF. DNA of the CDR3: TGTGCCATCAGTCCCGGAGGGGAGCTGTTTTTT.

This clonotype was counted between two and nine times. The chain is built from TRBV21-1 and TRBJ2-7. TRBV21-1 is a known pseudogene. The CDR3 extends over 17 amino acids. In nucleotides, the CDR3 is TGTGCCAGCAGCGAAACTAACCTGCAGGTACCCATGGGGGAGCAGTACTTC. Encoded protein: CASSETNLQVPMGEQYF.

The chain uses TRBV12-3 or TRBV12-4 and TRBJ1-3; TRBD1 might be the D (5 bases). V was pared by 4 bases and J by 3 bases, with 10 bases between. The length of the CDR3 is 14 residues. Here the CDR3 reads CASSSWGIGNTIYF. The CDR3 region has the DNA TGTGCCAGCAGTTCCTGGGGGATTGGAAACACCATATATTTT.

The gene calls are TRBV13 and TRBJ2-3; 7 bases agree with TRBD2. There are 14 residues in the CDR3. Germline V lookup: CDR1 PRHDT, CDR2 FYEKMQ (reference sequence). V shed 5 bases and J 1 base; nucleotides not matched to a gene: 3. The chain's CDR3 is CASSKSGGTDTQYF. DNA for the CDR3: TGTGCCAGCAGCAAAAGCGGGGGCACAGATACGCAGTATTTT.

This clonotype was seen at least ten times. The chain combines TRBV29-1 with TRBJ1-1, with 10 bases lining up with TRBD1. The CDR3 contains 13 residues. V lost 7 bases, J lost 4 bases, and 6 bases stayed unmatched. Per the germline V gene, CDR1 is SQVTM and CDR2 is ANQGSEA. In DNA form, the CDR3 reads TGCAGCGGGGACCGGACAGGGGGCACTGAAGCTTTCTTT. Its protein is CSGDRTGGTEAFF.

There are a few counts of this clonotype. This chain links TRBV4-1 with TRBJ2-7; 10 nucleotides agree with TRBD1. CDR3 length: 16 amino acids. The trim removed 4 bases at V and 5 bases at J, leaving 11 bases unmatched. Germline V gene data show CDR1 as MGHRA and CDR2 as YSYEKL. CDR3 region: CASSPLVGQGSHEQYV. CDR3 sequence (DNA): TGCGCCAGCAGCCCCTTAGTGGGACAGGGGTCCCACGAGCAGTACGTC.

This clonotype was observed a few times. The chain combines TRBV10-2 with TRBJ2-7, with no clear D. The V gene lost 6 bases and the J gene lost 2 bases, with 8 bases spanning the gap. The CDR3 length is 12 residues. From germline, CDR1 is WSHSY and CDR2 SAAADI. CDR3 amino acids: CASRNGPYEQYV. As DNA, the CDR3 is TGCGCCAGCAGGAACGGGCCCTACGAGCAGTACGTC.

This clonotype appeared many times. The chain carries TRBV24-1 and TRBJ2-2; 8 nucleotides agree with TRBD2. CDR1 is KGHDR, CDR2 SFDVKD, per germline. With 0 bases clipped from V and 1 base from J, the junction kept 3 bases outside the gene matches. The CDR3 is made up of 17 amino acids. CDR3 region: CATSDLRGGRNTGELFF. The DNA for the CDR3 is TGTGCCACCAGTGATTTGCGGGGGGGCCGGAACACCGGGGAGCTGTTTTTT.

This clonotype came up a few times. CDR3 nucleotide sequence: TGTGCCCAGCTGGGTGCGGGACTCCGGAGAGTGGAGCAGTACGTC. Translated: CAQLGAGLRRVEQYV. The V and J genes are TRBV2 and TRBJ2-7; D might be TRBD2 (6 bases). Germline values: CDR1 SNHLY, CDR2 FYNNEI. This CDR3 has 15 amino acids. V was pared by 11 bases and J by 7 bases, with 27 bases between.